The entry below describes one TCR beta chain. The target antigen is unknown. The source of the sample is a study of human T cells and chemical hapten exposure. At the level of the study: Sensitization involved placing 2% DPC onto an approximately 2 cm by approximately 2 cm region of upper inner arm skin. After 6 days, upper back 0.01% DPC patch tests were scored. Study-level points and caveats: Correlating positively with patch test score were the PT1 expanded TCR counts.

Time point meaning: pre-sensitization, week 0. Treatment reported: therapeutic diphenylcyclopropenone sensitization with weekly scalp DPC. The CDR3 length is 14 residues. Germline-derived CDR1 and CDR2 are KGHSH and LQKENI. V was cut by 6 bases and J by 2 bases, with 13 bases left in between. A single record per CDR3 protein comes from TCRdb applying MiXCR to the RACE reads. This sample has around 300,000 distinct CDR3 sequences, with about 5% found just once. Material: whole blood, obtained in connection with sensitization to the hapten diphenylcyclopropenone (DPC). This receptor was taken from a woman aged 18 to 35 with alopecia areata. Some clones in this sample may be carry-over from other donors' samples. The chain carries TRBV18 and TRBJ2-5; D is ambiguous. The CDR3 coding sequence is TGTGCCAGCTCGCCGACTGAGACACAAGAGACCCAGTACTTC. This encodes CASSPTETQETQYF.